The present T cell receptor beta chain was sequenced within a study of cytomegalovirus exposure and HLA in healthy donors. The PCR employed 60 Vbeta primers together with 13 Jbeta primers. Data came from immunoSEQ multiplex PCR; TCRdb stores just in-frame clones and leaves some out. The repertoire holds about 130,000 clones, with about 80% as singletons. The CDR3 is made up of 16 amino acids. V was clipped by 2 bases and J by 5 bases, with 16 bases between them. CDR1 is SGHVS, CDR2 FQNEAQ, per germline. V usage is TRBV7-8 and J usage is TRBJ1-5, with D unresolved. The sequence derives from a woman between 45 and 65 years old in good health and CMV-seronegative. The source material was PBMCs. CDR3 DNA sequence: TGTGCCAGCAGCTTAACGGAGCCAAGACCGTATCAGCCCCAGCATTTT. Residues: CASSLTEPRPYQPQHF.